This is a list of T cell receptor beta chains from one sample in a study of CD8 T cells in Susac syndrome. TCRdb reanalysed the immunoSEQ multiplex PCR reads using MiXCR and keeps one entry per CDR3 protein. Of roughly 120,000 distinct CDR3 sequences detected, over 90% appear once; the ten largest clones hold roughly 0.3%. The sample consisted of CD8+ T cells from PBMCs. The origin of the receptors is a human donor with multiple sclerosis. Both conserved end residues are part of each CDR3. D genes are given only for firm matches.

j_call,v_call,d_call,cdr3_nt,cdr3_aa
TRBJ2-4,TRBV24-1,NA,TGTGCCACCAGTGATTTCGAGGGGGACATTCAGTACTTC,CATSDFEGDIQYF
TRBJ1-1,TRBV5-6,NA,TGTGCCAGCAGCTTGGCCTTTGGGGAGAACACTGAAGCTTTCTTT,CASSLAFGENTEAFF
TRBJ2-1,TRBV27,TRBD2,TGTGCCAGCAGTTGGGAGGGACGTACCCGCGAGCAGTTCTTC,CASSWEGRTREQFF
TRBJ1-2,TRBV2,TRBD1,TGTGCCAGCAACCCGGGACAGCTCTATGGCTACACCTTC,CASNPGQLYGYTF
TRBJ2-3,TRBV7-2,TRBD2,TGTGCCAGCAGCTCCCTCGCGGGAGGGGCAGATACGCAGTATTTT,CASSSLAGGADTQYF
TRBJ2-3,TRBV23-1,NA,TGCGCCAGCAGTCAATCGAGTTTCTGTCAGAGCGCCACAGATACGCAGTATTTT,CASSQSSFCQSATDTQYF
TRBJ1-1,TRBV12-3/TRBV12-4,NA,TGTGCCAGCAGTGCGGGACCGAGGATAACTGAAGCTTTCTTT,CASSAGPRITEAFF
TRBJ2-1,TRBV7-8,NA,TGTGCCAGCAGCTTACAGAGCGTCTACTACAATGAGCAGTTCTTC,CASSLQSVYYNEQFF
TRBJ2-1,TRBV14,NA,TGTGCCAGCAGCCAAGAATGGGGACCGGATGAGCAGTTCTTC,CASSQEWGPDEQFF
TRBJ2-6,TRBV7-6,NA,TGTGCCAGCAGCTTCCCGATGCTGGAAACTGGGGCCAACGTCCTGACTTTC,CASSFPMLETGANVLTF
TRBJ2-5,TRBV28,NA,TGTGCCAGCACCCCAGGTCCAGGGGCCACCGAGACCCAGTACTTC,CASTPGPGATETQYF
TRBJ2-2,TRBV15,NA,TGTGCCACCAGCAGTCCACCGGCCGAGGAGCTGTTTTTT,CATSSPPAEELFF
TRBJ2-3,TRBV6-5,NA,TGTGCCAGCAGTTACGTGACTAGCACAGATACGCAGTATTTT,CASSYVTSTDTQYF
TRBJ2-2,TRBV19,TRBD1,TGTGCCAGTACTCCAGGGGGCCCGGGCACCGGGGAGCTGTTTTTT,CASTPGGPGTGELFF
TRBJ2-1,TRBV5-1,TRBD2,TGCGCCAGCAGCTTGAATCTAGCGGGGCACAATGAGCAGTTCTTC,CASSLNLAGHNEQFF